This TCR beta chain was sequenced in a study of metastatic and nonmetastatic thyroid tumors. Findings of the study overall: The study reportedly found significantly higher TCR beta diversity in malignant thyroid tumors than benign nodules, in blood and tumor.

TCRdb used MiXCR to call clones anew from the PCR reads. Of 30,000 to 35,000 clones in the sample, 25% to 30% were seen once. This clone has just a few counts. Its antigen is unidentified. Thyroid surgery had not been preceded by any treatment in any patient. Sample: blood. This clonotype originated in a female donor with papillary thyroid cancer or a benign thyroid nodule (not recorded which). Some clones in this sample may be carry-over from other donors' samples.

CDR3: CASSEAPGGGASGTF. CDR3 nucleotide sequence: TGTGCCAGCAGTGAAGCCCCGGGGGGCGGGGCCAGTGGCACCTTC. The genes are TRBV6-1 and TRBJ1-2; D perhaps matches TRBD1 (6 bases). The V end was cut by 0 bases, the J end by 13 bases, with 21 bases between. The CDR3 is made up of 15 amino acids. The V gene's germline CDR1 is MNHNS and CDR2 SASEGT.